This T cell receptor beta chain was captured by sequencing in a study of T cells and Merkel cell carcinoma outcomes. Study-wide results and limits: In Merkel cell carcinoma, repertoire and T-cell density reportedly predicted outcomes.

In the case of this clone: Its antigen is still unknown.

Profiling relied on immunoSEQ multiplex PCR, and the TCRdb table lists in-frame clones only, not all of them. The repertoire consists of over 15,000 clones, with 81% occurring once and the leading ten covering roughly 10%. V dropped 0 bases and J dropped 1; count of bases not matched to a gene: 8. This CDR3 spans 19 amino acids. Germline CDR1 reads MGHRA; CDR2 reads YSYEKL. Sequenced: tumor tissue from Merkel cell carcinoma. The chain uses TRBV4-1 and TRBJ1-6, with 8 positions matching TRBD1. The TCR was taken from a human donor with Merkel cell carcinoma. CDR3 DNA: TGCGCCAGCAGCCAAGACAGGGAGCGGGACAGGTCCTATAATTCACCCCTCCACTTT. Protein: CASSQDRERDRSYNSPLHF.